This passage covers 19 T cell receptor beta chains from one sample sequenced in a study of blood T cell repertoires in COVID-19. Profiled with immunoSEQ multiplex PCR; TCRdb holds only in-frame clones, not every one. The sample has some 110,000 clones; over 80% are singletons. Source material: peripheral blood. These TCRs come from an older woman with acute or convalescent COVID-19.

The genes are TRBV6-5 and TRBJ1-2, with TRBD1 identical over 7 bases. The CDR3 has 13 residues. J was trimmed by 8 bases and V by 7 bases; bases with no gene match: 10. Germline loops: CDR1 MNHEY, CDR2 SVGAGI. The CDR3 region is CASKQGPLLGYTF. CDR3 in DNA: TGTGCCAGCAAACAGGGGCCCTTGCTAGGCTACACCTTC.

This sequence joins TRBV19 and TRBJ1-4, with D possibly TRBD1 on 6 matching bases. CDR3 length: 15 residues. The V end was cut by 2 bases, the J end by 4 bases, with 11 bases between. Germline CDR1 LNHDA, CDR2 SQIVND (reference sequence). The CDR3 DNA is TGTGCCAGTAGTATAATGGGGGCGTATAATGAAAAACTGTTTTTT. Residues: CASSIMGAYNEKLFF.

This sequence joins TRBV5-6 and TRBJ2-3, with TRBD2 identical over 11 bases. Per the germline V gene, CDR1 is SGHDT and CDR2 is YYEEEE. J was trimmed by 3 bases and V by 1 base; bases with no gene match: 1. The CDR3 spans 15 residues. The CDR3 sequence is CASSLTSGSTDTQYF. Written as DNA, the CDR3 is TGTGCCAGCAGCTTGACTAGCGGGAGTACAGATACGCAGTATTTT.

This clone appeared a few times. The rearrangement uses TRBV5-1 and TRBJ2-7; TRBD1 matches 9 bases. Germline lookup yields CDR1 SGHRS and CDR2 YFSETQ. With 4 bases clipped from V and 3 bases from J, the junction kept 8 bases outside the gene matches. This CDR3 is built from 15 residues. The DNA for the CDR3 is TGCGCCAGCAGCCCCCTACAGGGGGCGAGCTACGAGCAGTACTTC. The encoded protein is CASSPLQGASYEQYF.

V gene TRBV5-1 combines with J gene TRBJ1-6; tentatively, D is TRBD1 (5 bases). The CDR3 is 12 residues long. The V gene lost 2 bases and the J gene lost 9 bases, with 6 bases spanning the gap. Germline CDR1 and CDR2: SGHRS and YFSETQ. The CDR3 bases are TGCGCCAGCAGCTTAAGGGGTTCACCCCTCCACTTT. Translation: CASSLRGSPLHF.

J is TRBJ2-7 and V is TRBV6-6; TRBD1 aligns across 7 bases. Per the germline V gene, CDR1 is MNHNY and CDR2 is SVGAGI (reference sequence). This CDR3 has 16 residues. Unmatched junction bases numbered 10, after V lost 5 bases and J lost 0 bases. The CDR3 DNA follows: TGTGCCAGCAGTCGAAATCCGGGACAGAGCTCCTACGAGCAGTACTTC. This translates into CASSRNPGQSSYEQYF.

This chain connects TRBV10-3 to TRBJ1-2; 8 nucleotides align to TRBD1. Looked up from germline, CDR1 is ENHRY and CDR2 is SYGVKD. V shed 5 bases, J shed 8 bases, and the junction held 7 bases outside the gene matches. The CDR3 has 13 amino acids. The CDR3 loop reads CAISQGAGGGYTF. DNA for the CDR3: TGTGCCATCAGTCAGGGGGCTGGAGGGGGCTACACCTTC.

The chain is built from TRBV7-2 and TRBJ2-1; 12 positions match TRBD2. With 5 bases clipped from V and 9 bases from J, the junction kept 8 bases outside the gene matches. The CDR3 length is 15 residues. The germline gives CDR1 SGHTA, CDR2 FQGNSA. The CDR3, as DNA: TGTGCCAGCAGCCCGACTAGCGGGAGTGGCGGTGAGCAGTTCTTC. This sequence encodes CASSPTSGSGGEQFF.

This clone has a handful of counts. The chain uses TRBV10-3 and TRBJ1-1, with 7 nucleotides matching TRBD1. This CDR3 is built from 15 residues. With 6 bases clipped from V and 1 base from J, the junction kept 8 bases outside the gene matches. The germline V gene encodes CDR1 ENHRY and CDR2 SYGVKD. The CDR3 bases are TGTGCCATCAGGGCTGCCTGGACAGGGAACACTGAAGCTTTCTTT. Translated: CAIRAAWTGNTEAFF.

This chain links TRBV5-1 with TRBJ1-6, with TRBD1 identical over 9 bases. V gave up 4 bases and J gave up 7 bases; unmatched junction bases: 9. Germline V CDR1 and CDR2: SGHRS, YFSETQ. This CDR3 spans 16 amino acids. CDR3 amino acids: CASSPGGQGSNSPLHF. The CDR3 DNA reads TGCGCCAGCAGCCCCGGTGGACAGGGGAGCAATTCACCCCTCCACTTT.

This clone has a single count. The chain uses TRBV5-4 and TRBJ2-1, with TRBD2 matching 9 bases. The CDR3 totals 16 residues. J gave up 4 bases and V 3 bases, and 8 bases lay outside the gene matches. The V gene's germline CDR1 is SGHNT and CDR2 YYREEE (reference sequence). CDR3 amino acids: CASSSVAGESYNEQFF. Written as DNA, the CDR3 is TGTGCCAGCAGCTCCGTAGCGGGAGAGTCGTACAATGAGCAGTTCTTC.

The chain is built from TRBV5-1 and TRBJ2-5; 13 bases are shared with TRBD2. The CDR3 has 17 residues. Unmatched junction bases numbered 8, after V lost 2 bases and J lost 4 bases. The germline V gene encodes CDR1 SGHRS and CDR2 YFSETQ. CDR3 nucleotide sequence: TGCGCCAGCAGCTTACTAGCGGGAGGGGGGACTGGAGAGACCCAGTACTTC. Its protein is CASSLLAGGGTGETQYF.

The V and J genes are TRBV27 and TRBJ2-7; weak D call: TRBD1 (5 bases). The CDR3 sequence is 14 residues long. The germline V gene has CDR1 MNHEY and CDR2 SMNVEV (reference sequence). Trimming cost V 5 bases and J 12 bases, with 23 bases left between them. CDR3 amino acids: CASSVGGHLPDMYF. The CDR3 bases are TGTGCCAGCAGTGTGGGTGGACACCTTCCTGATATGTACTTC.

The rearrangement links TRBV5-8 to TRBJ1-2; TRBD1 might be the D (5 bases). CDR3 length equals 15 residues. V was cut by 3 bases and J by 4 bases, with 16 bases left in between. Germline values: CDR1 SGHTS, CDR2 YDEGEE. CDR3 in amino acids: CASSSWTGTRYGYTF. In DNA, the CDR3 is TGTGCCAGCAGCTCATGGACCGGGACTCGCTATGGCTACACCTTC.

This chain connects TRBV4-1 to TRBJ2-7, with TRBD2 as a possible D gene (5 bases). The CDR3 is made up of 14 amino acids. V was cut by 0 bases and J by 0 bases, with 6 bases left in between. CDR1 is MGHRA and CDR2 is YSYEKL in the germline V gene. CDR3 sequence: CASSQERDSYEQYF. The CDR3 coding sequence is TGCGCCAGCAGCCAAGAGAGGGACTCCTACGAGCAGTACTTC.

V is TRBV6-5 and J is TRBJ2-7, with D maybe TRBD1 (7 bases). With 8 bases removed from V and 2 bases from J, the gap between germline ends came to 13 bases. CDR1 MNHEY and CDR2 SVGAGI come from the germline V gene. The CDR3 runs to 13 residues. In DNA, the CDR3 is TGTGCCAGCGCGGGACAGCTAACCTACGAGCAGTACTTC. As protein: CASAGQLTYEQYF.

This chain joins TRBV5-1 and TRBJ1-1; 7 bases align to TRBD1. The CDR3 has 15 residues. The germline V gene encodes CDR1 SGHRS and CDR2 YFSETQ. V shed 4 bases and J 0 bases; nucleotides not matched to a gene: 6. CDR3 in amino acids: CASSPLGQVNTEAFF. As DNA, the CDR3 is TGCGCCAGCAGCCCCCTAGGACAGGTGAACACTGAAGCTTTCTTT.

This clone was recorded a few times. This rearrangement joins TRBV5-4 to TRBJ2-5, with 12 bases matching TRBD2. Unmatched junction bases numbered 2, after V lost 3 bases and J lost 2 bases. CDR1 is SGHNT, CDR2 YYREEE, per germline (reference sequence). The CDR3 contains 15 residues. The CDR3 DNA sequence: TGTGCCAGCAGCTCTAGCGGGGGGGCACAAGAGACCCAGTACTTC. This gives the protein CASSSSGGAQETQYF.

The V call is TRBV28, the J call TRBJ2-3, with 12 bases lining up with TRBD2. V gave up 4 bases and J gave up 2 bases; unmatched junction bases: 10. CDR3 length: 18 amino acids. Per germline, CDR1 MDHEN and CDR2 SYDVKM. CDR3 nucleotide sequence: TGTGCCAGCAGTTCCCTCCGCACTAGCGGGAGGCCCACAGATACGCAGTATTTT. This translates into CASSSLRTSGRPTDTQYF.